This TCR beta chain is from a study of T cell repertoires in cytomegalovirus infection. About the study: HLA-B-restricted CMV epitopes that are well studied were used alongside recently identified HLA-C-restricted ones. Matching HLA type, along with CMV infection, was indicated by public TCR beta signatures. Regarding the study as a whole: HLA-C-restricted CMV-specific TCR beta clonotypes prevailed in the ex vivo response. CMV carriers with the relevant HLA were identified by cumulative public TCR beta family frequency.

J lost 4 bases, V lost 5 bases, and 5 bases had no gene match. Germline lookup yields CDR1 MNHEY and CDR2 SMNVEV (reference sequence). The CDR3 spans 15 residues. TCRdb processed the reads anew with MiXCR; each CDR3 protein has one entry. The table records some 800,000 distinct CDR3 sequences, approximately 32% of them present only once. With respect to this clonotype: Its antigen remains unknown.

The starting material was cultured CD8+ T cells from PBMCs, obtained from culture after CMV antigen stimulation. The clonotype was recovered from a human donor in good health (CMV status not recorded). Some clones in this sample may be carry-over from other donors' samples. The chain has TRBV27 and TRBJ2-5; TRBD2 matches at 12 bases. This CDR3 is CASSLGLAGLETQYF. CDR3 DNA: TGTGCCAGCAGTCTCGGACTAGCGGGGCTAGAGACCCAGTACTTC.